The sample holds many counts of the clone carrying this T cell receptor beta chain. Its cognate antigen is unknown. V gave up 4 bases and J gave up 7 bases, with 14 bases separating them. CDR1 LGHDT and CDR2 YNNKEL come from the germline V gene (reference sequence). This CDR3 has 13 residues. The data belong to a study of Graves' ophthalmopathy and Graves' hyperthyroidism. Points from the study as a whole: Blood samples also showed most expanded thyroid clonotypes exceeding 0.001 frequency.

RNA transcripts were the template, and TCR beta CDR3 regions were amplified from them. HTBI primers were employed in first-round RT-PCR, then a second-round multiplex PCR followed. TCRdb reprocessed the multiplex PCR reads with MiXCR, giving one entry per CDR3 protein. Among approximately 210,000 distinct CDR3 sequences, less than 30% were seen once, and the ten largest hold about 9.1%. Ophthalmopathy cases showed moderate-to-severe activity, scoring CAS ≥3 and NOSPECS ≥4, with duration under 3 months. Diagnosis used clinical symptoms, serum thyroxine, TRAb, thyroid ultrasound and orbital computed tomography.

The sequencing sample was made of peripheral blood. The receptor was derived from a man aged 50 or older with Graves' ophthalmopathy. The V and J genes are TRBV3-1 and TRBJ2-7; D possibly corresponds to TRBD2 (6 bases). The chain's CDR3 is CASSLFGRQEQYF. The CDR3, as DNA: TGTGCCAGCAGCCTTTTTGGGAGGCAAGAGCAGTACTTC.